The 10 T cell receptor beta chains listed next were all sequenced from one sample in a study of chemoradiotherapy in HPV16-positive cancers (dated by TCRdb to 2021 to 2024). Library preparation used the immunoSEQ multiplex PCR assay. TCRdb took this table from immuneACCESS and kept in-frame rearrangements with V and J called. Such tables lack part of the clones; where checked against another copy, unresolved V genes explain under half of the gap, and the rest is unexplained. For this sample the table gives about 67,000 clones, of which roughly 90% were detected only once. The ten largest clonotypes hold 4.2% of the sample. Material: blood, obtained from a patient who underwent chemoradiotherapy. The receptors originated from a human donor with HPV-associated anogenital cancer.

The V call is TRBV6-5, the J call TRBJ1-3; D is perhaps TRBD1 (5 bases). The germline V gene has CDR1 MNHEY and CDR2 SVGAGI. V lost 3 bases and J 2 bases, leaving 14 bases between the germline ends. The CDR3 sequence is 16 residues long. CDR3 bases: TGTGCCAGCAGTTATCGAGGGGATCGTGCTGGAAACACCATATATTTT. This sequence encodes CASSYRGDRAGNTIYF.

The rearrangement joins TRBV27 to TRBJ2-7, with TRBD2 matching over 12 bases. The CDR3 sequence is 17 residues long. Per the germline V gene, CDR1 is MNHEY and CDR2 is SMNVEV (reference sequence). After removal of 5 bases from V and 6 bases from J, the junction contained 14 bases not matched to a gene. The CDR3 nucleotides read TGTGCCAGCAGTCCTACCTACCGACTAGCGGGAGATCCCGAGCAGTACTTC. Translating it yields CASSPTYRLAGDPEQYF.

The chain joins TRBV5-1 to TRBJ1-3; unclear D gene. Germline-derived CDR1 and CDR2 are SGHRS and YFSETQ. This CDR3 has 13 amino acids. With 6 bases removed from V and 1 base from J, the gap between germline ends came to 8 bases. The CDR3 DNA reads TGCGCCAGCACCCAAGGGTCTGGAAACACCATATATTTT. It translates to CASTQGSGNTIYF.

This chain connects TRBV7-8 to TRBJ1-5; D ambiguous. CDR3 length: 13 amino acids. Germline lookup yields CDR1 SGHVS and CDR2 FQNEAQ. Between the trimmed V and J ends, which lost 1 base and 4 bases, there was a span of 5 bases. CDR3 region: CASSLEWNQPQHF. CDR3 bases: TGTGCCAGCAGCTTAGAATGGAATCAGCCCCAGCATTTT.

The rearrangement joins TRBV29-1 to TRBJ2-7; tentative D call: TRBD1 (5 bases). The germline gives CDR1 SQVTM, CDR2 ANQGSEA. CDR3 size: 12 residues. Trimming removed 6 bases from V and 2 bases from J, with 11 bases in between. The CDR3 DNA is TGCAGCGTAAGGGGCTCGACCTACGAGCAGTACTTC. This sequence encodes CSVRGSTYEQYF.

This clone appeared a few times. The rearrangement joins TRBV5-1 to TRBJ1-1, with D maybe TRBD1 (6 bases). Germline V gene data show CDR1 as SGHRS and CDR2 as YFSETQ. V shed 0 bases and J shed 2 bases, with 17 bases lying between them. The CDR3 runs to 17 residues. In DNA, the CDR3 is TGCGCCAGCAGCTTGGCGGGAAACAGGGCTTCTAACACTGAAGCTTTCTTT. It codes for CASSLAGNRASNTEAFF.

The gene calls are TRBV7-2 and TRBJ2-5; the match to TRBD1 covers 7 bases. Germline-derived CDR1 and CDR2 are SGHTA and FQGNSA. After removal of 3 bases from V and 4 bases from J, the junction contained 8 bases not matched to a gene. The CDR3 totals 15 residues. CDR3 region: CASSFVEGARETQYF. The DNA of the CDR3 is TGTGCCAGCAGCTTCGTAGAGGGGGCTAGAGAGACCCAGTACTTC.

The V call is TRBV13, the J call TRBJ2-3; TRBD2 is a possible D gene (6 bases). V was clipped by 0 bases and J by 2 bases, with 9 bases between them. This CDR3 region has 15 residues. Germline V gene lookup returns CDR1 PRHDT and CDR2 FYEKMQ (reference sequence). The CDR3: CASSLGRGATDTQYF. CDR3 nucleotides: TGTGCCAGCAGCTTAGGGCGCGGGGCCACAGATACGCAGTATTTT.

The rearrangement links TRBV5-5 to TRBJ1-1, with a tentative D call TRBD1 (5 bases). This CDR3 spans 15 amino acids. The ends were cut back, 3 bases at V and 5 bases at J, with 17 bases in the middle. CDR1 and CDR2 (germline): SGHKS, YYEKEE (reference sequence). The CDR3 coding sequence is TGTGCCAGCAGCTCGATGATTGGGGCCGGGACTGAAGCTTTCTTT. Protein product: CASSSMIGAGTEAFF. Together with reference TRBV5-5 and TRBJ1-1, the CDR3 gives the full variable domain: DAGVTQSPTHLIKTRGQQVTLRCSPISGHKSVSWYQQVLGQGPQFIFQYYEKEERGRGNFPDRFSARQFPNYSSELNVNALLLGDSALYLCASSSMIGAGTEAFFGQGTRLTVV.

This chain links TRBV11-2 with TRBJ2-7; weak D call: TRBD2 (5 bases). Germline assignment: CDR1 SGHAT and CDR2 FQNNGV. The CDR3 length is 14 residues. V was clipped by 1 base and J by 2 bases, with 9 bases between them. CDR3 loop: CASSLGTVTYEQYF. The CDR3 DNA follows: TGTGCCAGCAGCTTAGGGACTGTTACCTACGAGCAGTACTTC.